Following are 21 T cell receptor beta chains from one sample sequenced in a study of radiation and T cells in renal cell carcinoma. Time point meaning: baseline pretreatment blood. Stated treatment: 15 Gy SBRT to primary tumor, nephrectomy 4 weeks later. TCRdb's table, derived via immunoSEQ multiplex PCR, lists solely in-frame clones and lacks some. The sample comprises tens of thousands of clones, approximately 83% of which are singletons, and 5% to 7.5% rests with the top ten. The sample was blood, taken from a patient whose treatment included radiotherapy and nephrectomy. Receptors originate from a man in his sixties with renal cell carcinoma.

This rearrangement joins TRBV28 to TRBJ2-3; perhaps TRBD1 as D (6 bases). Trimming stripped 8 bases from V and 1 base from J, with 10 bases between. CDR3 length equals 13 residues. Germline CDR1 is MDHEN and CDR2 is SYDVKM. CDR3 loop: CASSGGGTDTQYF. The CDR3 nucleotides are TGTGCCAGCTCTGGGGGCGGCACAGATACGCAGTATTTT.

The CDR3 nucleotides read TGCGCCAGCAGCTTGGTCACGGGGAGCTCCTACGAGCAGTACTTC. As protein: CASSLVTGSSYEQYF. The chain combines TRBV5-1 with TRBJ2-7, with D maybe TRBD2 (5 bases). V was pared by 0 bases and J by 0 bases, with 10 bases between. Germline assignment: CDR1 SGHRS and CDR2 YFSETQ. This CDR3 is built from 15 residues.

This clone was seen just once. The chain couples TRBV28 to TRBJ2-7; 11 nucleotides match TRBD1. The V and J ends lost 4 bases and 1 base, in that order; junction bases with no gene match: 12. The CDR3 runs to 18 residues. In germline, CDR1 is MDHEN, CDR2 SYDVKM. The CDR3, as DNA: TGTGCCAGCAGTTCCCCTGTGGACAGGGGGCCCCTATCCTACGAGCAGTACTTC. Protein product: CASSSPVDRGPLSYEQYF.

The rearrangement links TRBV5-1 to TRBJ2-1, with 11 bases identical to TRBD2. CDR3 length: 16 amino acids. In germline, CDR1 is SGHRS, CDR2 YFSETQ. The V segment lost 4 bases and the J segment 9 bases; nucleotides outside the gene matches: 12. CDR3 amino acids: CASSLTSSGRSSEQFF. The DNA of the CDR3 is TGCGCCAGCAGCCTGACCTCTAGCGGGAGGTCGAGTGAGCAGTTCTTC. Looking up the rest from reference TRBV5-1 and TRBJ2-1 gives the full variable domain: KAGVTQTPRYLIKTRGQQVTLSCSPISGHRSVSWYQQTPGQGLQFLFEYFSETQRNKGNFPGRFSGRQFSNSRSEMNVSTLELGDSALYLCASSLTSSGRSSEQFFGPGTRLTVL.

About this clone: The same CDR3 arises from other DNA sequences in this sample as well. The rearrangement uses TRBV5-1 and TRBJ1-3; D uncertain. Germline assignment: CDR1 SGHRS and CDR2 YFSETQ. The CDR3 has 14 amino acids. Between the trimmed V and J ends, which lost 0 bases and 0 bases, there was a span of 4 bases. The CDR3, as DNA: TGCGCCAGCAGCTTGGGAACCTCTGGAAACACCATATATTTT. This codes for CASSLGTSGNTIYF.

The CDR3 reads CASSSDRGWYEQYF. The CDR3 DNA reads TGTGCCAGCAGCTCGGACAGGGGATGGTACGAGCAGTACTTC. V gene TRBV7-9 combines with J gene TRBJ2-7; 9 bases fit TRBD1. CDR1 and CDR2 from the germline V gene are SEHNR and FQNEAQ (reference sequence). Trimming cost V 4 bases and J 4 bases; bases outside gene matches: 5. The CDR3 length is 14 residues.

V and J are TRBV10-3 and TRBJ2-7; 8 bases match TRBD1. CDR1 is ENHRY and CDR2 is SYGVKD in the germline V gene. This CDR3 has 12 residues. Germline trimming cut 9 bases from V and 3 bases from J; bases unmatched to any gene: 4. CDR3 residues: CAISTGDYEQYF. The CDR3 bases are TGTGCCATTTCGACAGGGGACTACGAGCAGTACTTC.

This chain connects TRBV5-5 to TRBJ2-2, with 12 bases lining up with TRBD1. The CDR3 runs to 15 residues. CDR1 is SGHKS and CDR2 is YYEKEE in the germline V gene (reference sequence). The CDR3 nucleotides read TGTGCTTCGGGTTTCCCGGGACAGGGGGCAGGGGAGCTGTTTTTT. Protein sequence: CASGFPGQGAGELFF.

In DNA form, the CDR3 reads TGCGCCAGCAGTGAAGGACTTCTCTCCTACGAGCAGTACTTC. Its translation is CASSEGLLSYEQYF. The genes are TRBV10-1 and TRBJ2-7; D perhaps matches TRBD2 (5 bases). Germline lookup yields CDR1 WNHNN and CDR2 SYGVQD (reference sequence). The V end lost 3 bases, the J end lost 0 bases, and 9 bases lay between the germline ends. This CDR3 spans 14 amino acids.

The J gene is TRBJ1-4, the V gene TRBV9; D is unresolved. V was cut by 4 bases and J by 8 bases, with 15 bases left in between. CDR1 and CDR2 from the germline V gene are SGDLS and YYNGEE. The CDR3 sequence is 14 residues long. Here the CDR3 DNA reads TGTGCCAGCAGCCCGAGAGGGCGTCTAGAAAAACTGTTTTTT. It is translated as CASSPRGRLEKLFF.

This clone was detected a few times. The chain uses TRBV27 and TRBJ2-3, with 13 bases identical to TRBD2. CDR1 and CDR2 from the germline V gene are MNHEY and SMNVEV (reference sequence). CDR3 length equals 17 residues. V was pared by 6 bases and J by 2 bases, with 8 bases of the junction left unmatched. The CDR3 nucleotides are TGTGCCAGCAGCTTTCTCGGGACTAGCGGGATCACAGATACGCAGTATTTT. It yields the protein CASSFLGTSGITDTQYF.

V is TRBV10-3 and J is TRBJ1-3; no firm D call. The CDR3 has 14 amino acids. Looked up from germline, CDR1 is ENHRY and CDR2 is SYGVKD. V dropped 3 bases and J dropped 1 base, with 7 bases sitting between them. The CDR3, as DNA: TGTGCCATCAGTGACGCCAGGTCTGGAAACACCATATATTTT. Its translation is CAISDARSGNTIYF.

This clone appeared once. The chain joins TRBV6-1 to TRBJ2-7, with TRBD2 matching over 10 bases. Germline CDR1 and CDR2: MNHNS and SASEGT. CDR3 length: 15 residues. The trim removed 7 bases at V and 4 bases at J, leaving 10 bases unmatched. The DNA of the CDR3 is TGTGCCAGCATTATAGCGGGAGGTTACTTGTACGAGCAGTACTTC. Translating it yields CASIIAGGYLYEQYF.

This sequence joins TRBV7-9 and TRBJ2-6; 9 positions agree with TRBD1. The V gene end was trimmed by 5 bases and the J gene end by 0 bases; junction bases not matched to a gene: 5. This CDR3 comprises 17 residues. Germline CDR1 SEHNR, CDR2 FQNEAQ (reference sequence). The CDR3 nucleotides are TGTGCCAGCAGCCCCGGGACAGGGAGCTCTGGGGCCAACGTCCTGACTTTC. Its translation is CASSPGTGSSGANVLTF.

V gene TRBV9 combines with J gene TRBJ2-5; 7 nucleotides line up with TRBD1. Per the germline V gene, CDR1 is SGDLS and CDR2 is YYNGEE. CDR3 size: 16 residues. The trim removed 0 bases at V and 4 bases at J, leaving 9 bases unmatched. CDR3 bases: TGTGCCAGCAGCGTAGGAGGGGGCCGCGCGGGAGAGACCCAGTACTTC. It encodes CASSVGGGRAGETQYF.

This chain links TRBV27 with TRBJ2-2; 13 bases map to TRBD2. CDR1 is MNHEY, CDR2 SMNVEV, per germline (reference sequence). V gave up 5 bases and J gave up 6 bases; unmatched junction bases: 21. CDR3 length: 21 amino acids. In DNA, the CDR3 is TGTGCCAGCAGTCCTTTTATTTCAGCACCGGGACTAGCGGGAAGGTCCGGGGAGCTGTTTTTT. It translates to CASSPFISAPGLAGRSGELFF.

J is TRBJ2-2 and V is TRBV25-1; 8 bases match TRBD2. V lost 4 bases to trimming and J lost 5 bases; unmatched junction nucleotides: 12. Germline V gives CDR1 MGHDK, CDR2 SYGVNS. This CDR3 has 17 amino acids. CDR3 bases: TGTGCCAGCAGTGCCCTTAGCGGGAATGTGGGGACCGGGGAGCTGTTTTTT. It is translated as CASSALSGNVGTGELFF.

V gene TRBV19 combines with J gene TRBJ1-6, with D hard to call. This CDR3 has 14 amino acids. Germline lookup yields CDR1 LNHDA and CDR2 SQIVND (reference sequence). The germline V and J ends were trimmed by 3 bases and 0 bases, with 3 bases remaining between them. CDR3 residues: CASSISSYNSPLHF. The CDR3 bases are TGTGCCAGTAGTATCAGCTCCTATAATTCACCCCTCCACTTT.

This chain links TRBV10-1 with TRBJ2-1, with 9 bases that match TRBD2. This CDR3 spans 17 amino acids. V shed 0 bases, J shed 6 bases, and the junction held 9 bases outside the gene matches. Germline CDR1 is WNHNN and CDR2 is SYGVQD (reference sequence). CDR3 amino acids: CASSESVLAGLRNEQFF. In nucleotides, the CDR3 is TGCGCCAGCAGTGAGTCGGTCCTAGCGGGATTGCGCAATGAGCAGTTCTTC.

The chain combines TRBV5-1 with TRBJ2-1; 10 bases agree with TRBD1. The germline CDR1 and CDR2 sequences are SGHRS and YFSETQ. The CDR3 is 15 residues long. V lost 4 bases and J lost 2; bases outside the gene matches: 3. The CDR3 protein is CASSMGQGPYNEQFF. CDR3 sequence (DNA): TGCGCCAGCAGCATGGGACAGGGGCCCTACAATGAGCAGTTCTTC.

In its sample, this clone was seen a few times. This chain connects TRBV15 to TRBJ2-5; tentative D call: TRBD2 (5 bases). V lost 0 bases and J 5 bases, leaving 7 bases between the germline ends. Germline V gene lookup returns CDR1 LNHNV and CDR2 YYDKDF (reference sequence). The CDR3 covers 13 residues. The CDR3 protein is CATSRDPSETQYF. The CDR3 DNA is TGTGCCACCAGCAGAGATCCTAGCGAGACCCAGTACTTC.